These 21 T cell receptor beta chains were all obtained from the same sample, sequenced in a study of blood T cells in healthy people across ages. A second roughly 6 to 11 cycle PCR used barcoded and J-beta primers. In TCRdb, the 5' RACE reads were re-called with MiXCR into one record per CDR3 protein. The sample holds 700,000 to 850,000 distinct CDR3 sequences; about 34% are singletons and the top ten take 10% to 15%. Sequenced: blood. The receptors derive from a man younger than 35 in good health.

This clonotype was counted between two and nine times. The V gene is TRBV2, the J gene TRBJ2-3; D is unclear. The V end was cut by 4 bases, the J end by 5 bases, with 13 bases between. The germline V gene has CDR1 SNHLY and CDR2 FYNNEI. This CDR3 region has 14 residues. Here the CDR3 DNA reads TGTGCCAGCAGTGTGGGCTCCGCCAAAGATACGCAGTATTTT. Translating gives CASSVGSAKDTQYF.

J is TRBJ2-1 and V is TRBV7-2; 7 bases line up with TRBD1. The last part of the DNA fits TRBJ2-7 better; the J call may be wrong. The CDR3 is 16 residues long. The germline CDR1 and CDR2 sequences are SGHTA and FQGNSA. CDR3 coding DNA: TGTGCCAGCAGCTTAGCGGGGGACAGTTCCTACAATGAGCAGTACTTC. Protein sequence: CASSLAGDSSYNEQYF.

In its sample, this clonotype was seen a few times. The chain is built from TRBV12-3 or TRBV12-4 and TRBJ2-2; maybe TRBD2 (6 bases). CDR3 size: 14 residues. V lost 5 bases, J lost 5 bases, and 12 bases lay in between. Here the CDR3 DNA reads TGTGCCAGCAGTCCCCGACTAGAAACCGGGGAGCTGTTTTTT. Protein sequence: CASSPRLETGELFF.

This sequence joins TRBV6-1 and TRBJ2-1; a possible D gene is TRBD1 (5 bases). This CDR3 has 14 amino acids. Germline CDR1 MNHNS, CDR2 SASEGT. The V end lost 8 bases, the J end lost 7 bases, and 18 bases lay between the germline ends. DNA for the CDR3: TGTGCCAGCCAAAGGGGTTTTGGATTGAATGAGCAGTTCTTC. Translating it yields CASQRGFGLNEQFF.

This clonotype was seen many times. The J gene is TRBJ1-2, the V gene TRBV20-1; D is possibly TRBD1 (6 bases). The CDR3 contains 15 residues. The germline gives CDR1 DFQATT, CDR2 SNEGSKA (reference sequence). Trimming cost V 2 bases and J 2 bases, with 15 bases left between them. The DNA of the CDR3 is TGCAGTGCTAGATCACCGAGGGACATAAACTATGGCTACACCTTC. Residues: CSARSPRDINYGYTF.

A few counts support this clonotype. The chain couples TRBV12-3 or TRBV12-4 to TRBJ1-1, with a possible D match to TRBD1 (5 bases). The V and J ends lost 3 bases and 4 bases respectively, with 12 bases between them. The CDR3 is 14 amino acids. The CDR3 sequence: CASSFGGSSTEAFF. For the CDR3, the DNA is TGTGCCAGCAGTTTCGGGGGTTCGTCCACTGAAGCTTTCTTT.

This clonotype turned up a few times. The genes are TRBV20-1 and TRBJ2-7, with D perhaps TRBD1 (7 bases). The CDR3 totals 15 residues. Per the germline V gene, CDR1 is DFQATT and CDR2 is SNEGSKA (reference sequence). Trimming stripped 0 bases from V and 1 base from J, with 13 bases between. In DNA form, the CDR3 reads TGCAGTGCTAGAGATGGCCAGGGGGGATCCTACGAGCAGTACTTC. Amino acid sequence: CSARDGQGGSYEQYF.

As for this clonotype: A read error is likely, as this CDR3 ends without the conserved phenylalanine or tryptophan. V and J are TRBV7-2 and TRBJ1-2; 7 nucleotides line up with TRBD1. The CDR3 extends over 15 amino acids. V lost 5 bases and J lost 8; bases outside the gene matches: 14. Germline V gene lookup returns CDR1 SGHTA and CDR2 FQGNSA. The CDR3 DNA follows: TGTGCCAGCAGCCTCGCGGCAGGGGGTGAAGGAGGCTACACCGTC. This gives the protein CASSLAAGGEGGYTV.

The gene calls are TRBV11-2 and TRBJ2-3; 15 nucleotides match TRBD2. Germline V gene lookup returns CDR1 SGHAT and CDR2 FQNNGV. With V trimmed by 1 base and J by 5 bases, 7 bases remained unmatched. The CDR3 spans 18 residues. DNA of the CDR3: TGTGCCAGCAGCTTAGGCCGGACTAGCGGGGGGGCAGGAGATACGCAGTATTTT. Its protein is CASSLGRTSGGAGDTQYF. The full variable domain, its missing parts supplied by reference TRBV11-2 and TRBJ2-3, is EAGVAQSPRYKIIEKRQSVAFWCNPISGHATLYWYQQILGQGPKLLIQFQNNGVVDDSQLPKDRFSAERLKGVDSTLKIQPAKLEDSAVYLCASSLGRTSGGAGDTQYFGPGTRLTVL.

The chain couples TRBV20-1 to TRBJ1-5, with TRBD1 matching over 7 bases. CDR3 size: 13 residues. V trimming: 2 bases; J trimming: 6 bases; junction bases outside the gene matches: 4. Germline V CDR1 and CDR2: DFQATT, SNEGSKA (reference sequence). CDR3 nucleotides: TGCAGTGCTAGAAAGGAGGGGGCTCAGCCCCAGCATTTT. This translates into CSARKEGAQPQHF.

A note on this clonotype: A much larger clone sits a single nucleotide away, making a read error possible. The chain recombines TRBV6-1 with TRBJ2-1; D unclear. The CDR3 spans 14 residues. Per the germline V gene, CDR1 is MNHNS and CDR2 is SASEGT. The CDR3 sequence: CASREASWDNEQFF. In nucleotides, the CDR3 is TGTGCCAGCAGGGAAGCGTCCTGGGACAATGAGCAGTTCTTC.

The chain carries TRBV5-5 and TRBJ2-5; weak D call: TRBD2 (5 bases). Looked up from germline, CDR1 is SGHKS and CDR2 is YYEKEE (reference sequence). The CDR3 consists of 16 residues. The germline V and J ends were trimmed by 9 bases and 11 bases, with 32 bases remaining between them. The CDR3 coding sequence is TGTGCCACCTCGGGTGGCCCTTCTAGCTCCTACAATGAGCAGTACTTC. Translated: CATSGGPSSSYNEQYF.

This clonotype was detected a few times. The V gene is TRBV18, the J gene TRBJ2-1; possibly TRBD2 for D (5 bases). This CDR3 has 16 residues. Trimming left V 3 bases short and J 1 base short, with 13 bases between. Germline V gives CDR1 KGHSH, CDR2 LQKENI. The CDR3 here is CASSPPPRTSYNEQFF. The CDR3, as DNA: TGTGCCAGCTCACCCCCACCCAGGACTTCCTACAATGAGCAGTTCTTC.

Note on this clonotype: The junction and the germline gene differ at one end; a read error may be behind it. J is TRBJ1-2 and V is TRBV5-1, with D maybe TRBD1 (5 bases). The CDR3 runs 14 residues. CDR1 and CDR2 from the germline V gene are SGHRS and YFSETQ. This CDR3 reads CASSLGGSFYGYTF. DNA for the CDR3: TGCGCCAGCAGCTTGGGGGGCAGTTTCTATGGTTACACCTTC.

The rearrangement uses TRBV12-3 or TRBV12-4 and TRBJ1-1; maybe TRBD1 (6 bases). V lost 4 bases and J 5 bases, leaving 17 bases between the germline ends. CDR3 length: 15 amino acids. CDR3 sequence reads: CASSWGRGRTTEAFF. The CDR3 nucleotides read TGTGCCAGCAGTTGGGGGCGGGGGAGAACAACTGAAGCTTTCTTT.

For this clonotype: A much larger clone differs by one base, so this may be a read error. CDR3 sequence: CASSPAGTGASYAQYF. CDR3 in DNA: TGTGCCAGCAGTCCGGCCGGGACAGGGGCCTCCTACGCGCAGTACTTC. This chain uses TRBV12-3 or TRBV12-4 with TRBJ2-7, with 10 bases identical to TRBD1. This CDR3 contains 16 residues.

This sequence joins TRBV29-1 and TRBJ2-3; the D gene is possibly TRBD2 (7 bases). Trimming took 2 bases from V and 7 from J, leaving 16 bases between them. Germline CDR1 SQVTM, CDR2 ANQGSEA. The CDR3 length is 14 residues. CDR3 bases: TGCAGCGTTGAACCGGGCGGGGGCTCTTATACGCAGTATTTT. Encoded protein: CSVEPGGGSYTQYF.

A few counts support this clonotype. The J gene is TRBJ2-3, the V gene TRBV3-1; no clear D. The CDR3 has 17 residues. Germline V gene data show CDR1 as LGHDT and CDR2 as YNNKEL (reference sequence). V was cut by 0 bases and J by 4 bases, with 17 bases left in between. CDR3 DNA: TGTGCCAGCAGCCAAGATTCGATATTGGTTCCCCCAGATACGCAGTATTTT. It translates to CASSQDSILVPPDTQYF.

This clonotype was seen at least ten times. DNA for the CDR3: TGCAGTGCTAGAGCTGACACCCAACCACCCTACGAGCAGTACTTC. It codes for CSARADTQPPYEQYF. The rearrangement uses TRBV20-1 and TRBJ2-7; D ambiguous. Germline CDR1 is DFQATT and CDR2 is SNEGSKA (reference sequence). Deletions cut 1 base from V and 2 bases from J, with 15 bases between. The CDR3 loop spans 15 amino acids.

The table lists this clonotype with a few counts. The chain has TRBV12-3 or TRBV12-4 and TRBJ2-3, with 8 bases aligning to TRBD1. The CDR3 runs 16 residues. V was clipped by 1 base and J by 3 bases; unmatched bases: 6. CDR3 residues: CASSLDPGGETDTQYF. The DNA for the CDR3 is TGTGCCAGCAGTTTAGACCCAGGGGGCGAAACAGATACGCAGTATTTT.

V and J are TRBV27 and TRBJ1-6, with TRBD1 as a possible D gene (6 bases). V was pared by 6 bases and J by 9 bases, with 15 bases between. Germline CDR1 is MNHEY and CDR2 is SMNVEV (reference sequence). This CDR3 spans 14 amino acids. The CDR3 loop reads CASSRGGQGSPLHF. The CDR3 region has the DNA TGTGCCAGCAGCCGAGGGGGGCAAGGTTCACCCCTCCACTTT.